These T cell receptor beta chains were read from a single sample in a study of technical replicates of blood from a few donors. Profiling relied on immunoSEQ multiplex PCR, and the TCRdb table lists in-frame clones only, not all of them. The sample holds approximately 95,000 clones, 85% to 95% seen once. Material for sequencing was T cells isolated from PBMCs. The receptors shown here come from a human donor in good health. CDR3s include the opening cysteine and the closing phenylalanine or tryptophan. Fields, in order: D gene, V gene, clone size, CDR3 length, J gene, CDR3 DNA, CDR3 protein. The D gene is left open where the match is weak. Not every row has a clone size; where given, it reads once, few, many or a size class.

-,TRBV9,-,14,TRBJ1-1,TGTGCCAGCAGCGGTCCGGGAGACAACACTGAAGCTTTCTTT,CASSGPGDNTEAFF
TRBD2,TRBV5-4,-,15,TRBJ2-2,TGTGCCAGCAGCCCTCCGGCGGGAGCCACCGGGGAGCTGTTTTTT,CASSPPAGATGELFF
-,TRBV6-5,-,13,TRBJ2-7,TGTGCCAGCAGTTACGGGGCAGCTTACGAGCAGTACTTC,CASSYGAAYEQYF
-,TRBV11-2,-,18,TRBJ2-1,TGTGCCAGCAGGACGCAAAGAAAATTTGAGGAGGGACACAATGAGCAGTTCTTC,CASRTQRKFEEGHNEQFF
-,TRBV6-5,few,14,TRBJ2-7,TGTGCCAGCATGGGCGGGAAGAACACCTACGAGCAGTACTTC,CASMGGKNTYEQYF
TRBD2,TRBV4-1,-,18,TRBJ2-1,TGCGCCAGCAGCCAAGTATTCCCACTAGCGGAATCCTACAATGAGCAGTTCTTC,CASSQVFPLAESYNEQFF
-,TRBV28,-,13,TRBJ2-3,TGTGCCAGCAGTTTAACGGGAGCAGGTACGCAGTATTTT,CASSLTGAGTQYF
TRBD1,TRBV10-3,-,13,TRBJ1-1,TGTGCCATCAGCCTACAGGGGCGGGCTGAAGCTTTCTTT,CAISLQGRAEAFF
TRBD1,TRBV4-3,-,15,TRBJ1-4,TGCGCCAGCAGCTCAAGAGGGACAGGGAATGAAAAACTGTTTTTT,CASSSRGTGNEKLFF
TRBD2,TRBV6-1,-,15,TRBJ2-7,TGTGCCAGCAGTGGTATGGGCGGGAGAAACTACGAGCAGTACTTC,CASSGMGGRNYEQYF
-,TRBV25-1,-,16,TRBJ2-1,TGTGCCAGCAGTGACTACTCCGGGAGCTCCTACAATGAGCAGTTCTTC,CASSDYSGSSYNEQFF
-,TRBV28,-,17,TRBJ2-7,TGTGCCAGCATTCCCGGGGTTTCGTTTCCTTTAGATAACGAGCAGTACTTC,CASIPGVSFPLDNEQYF
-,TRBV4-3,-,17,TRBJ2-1,TGCGCCAGCAGCCAAGACGACGGGAGCTCCCGCGGGAATGAGCAGTTCTTC,CASSQDDGSSRGNEQFF
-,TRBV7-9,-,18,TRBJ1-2,TGTGCCAGCAGTCTGGACGGGATAAACAGGGAAAAGGGTGGTGGCTACACCTTC,CASSLDGINREKGGGYTF
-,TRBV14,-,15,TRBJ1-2,TGTGCCAGCAGCCAAGTTTCGACAGTCGCTTATGGCTACACCTTC,CASSQVSTVAYGYTF
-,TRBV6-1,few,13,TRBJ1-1,TGTGCCAGCAGCCCCACTATGAACACTGAAGCTTTCTTT,CASSPTMNTEAFF
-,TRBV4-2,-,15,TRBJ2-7,TGTGCCAGCAGCCAGGTAGACAGTAGCTCCTACGAGCAGTACTTC,CASSQVDSSSYEQYF
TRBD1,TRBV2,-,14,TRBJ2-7,TGTGCCAGCTACTTAACAGGGGCTACCTACGAGCAGTACTTC,CASYLTGATYEQYF
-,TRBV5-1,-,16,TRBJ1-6,TGCGCCAGCAGCCCGGGAGGGAGGTCCTATAATTCACCCCTCCACTTT,CASSPGGRSYNSPLHF
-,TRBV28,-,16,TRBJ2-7,TGTGCCAGCACCAACCTACGTCAGGGTAGCGGATACGAGCAGTACTTC,CASTNLRQGSGYEQYF
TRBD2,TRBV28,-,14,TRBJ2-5,TGTGCCAGCAGGAAGCGGGACGTCCAAGAGACCCAGTACTTC,CASRKRDVQETQYF
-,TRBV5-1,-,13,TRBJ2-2,TGCGCCAGCAGCTCCCTTATGACCGGGGAGCTGTTTTTT,CASSSLMTGELFF
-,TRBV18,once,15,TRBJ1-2,TGTGCCAGCTCACCATTGCCCAGGGAAGTCAGGGGCTACACCTTC,CASSPLPREVRGYTF
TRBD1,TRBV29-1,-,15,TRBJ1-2,TGCAGCGTTGACGCGTGGGGACAGGGGGACTATGGCTACACCTTC,CSVDAWGQGDYGYTF
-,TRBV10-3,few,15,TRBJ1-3,TGTGCCATCAGTGAGTCTGGCTTCGAGAGGGACACCATATATTTT,CAISESGFERDTIYF
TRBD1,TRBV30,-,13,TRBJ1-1,TGTGCCTGGAGCGGGGACAGGGACACTGAAGCTTTCTTT,CAWSGDRDTEAFF
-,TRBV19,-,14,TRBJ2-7,TGTGCCAGTAGTAAGGAGGCGGCCTTCTACGAGCAGTACTTC,CASSKEAAFYEQYF
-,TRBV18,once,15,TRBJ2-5,TGTGCCAGCTCACCATGGCAGGGCGGCCAAGAGACCCAGTACTTC,CASSPWQGGQETQYF
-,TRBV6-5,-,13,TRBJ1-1,TGTGCCAGCAGTATTCGGGTCTTCACTGAAGCTTTCTTT,CASSIRVFTEAFF
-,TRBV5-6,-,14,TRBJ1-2,TGTGCCAGCAGCTTGGACATGGAGATCTATGGCTACACCTTC,CASSLDMEIYGYTF
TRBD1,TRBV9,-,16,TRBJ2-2,TGTGCCAGCAGCGAACGGACAGGGAGGAACACCGGGGAGCTGTTTTTT,CASSERTGRNTGELFF
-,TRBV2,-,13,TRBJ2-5,TGTGCCGGCAGCGCAGGGGAGGGAGAGACCCAGTACTTC,CAGSAGEGETQYF
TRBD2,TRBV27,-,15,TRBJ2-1,TGTGCCAGCAGTTTTCGACTAGCGGGGGAGAATGAGCAGTTCTTC,CASSFRLAGENEQFF
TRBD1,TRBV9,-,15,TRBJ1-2,TGTGCCAGCAGCGCTTGGACAGGGGGCGACTCCGTCTACACCTTC,CASSAWTGGDSVYTF
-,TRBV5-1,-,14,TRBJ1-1,TGCGCCAGCAGCTTGGGTCCTATGAACACTGAAGCTTTCTTT,CASSLGPMNTEAFF
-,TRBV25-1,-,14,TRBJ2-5,TGTGCCAGCAGTCCAGACTTGGTTGGGGAGACCCAGTACTTC,CASSPDLVGETQYF
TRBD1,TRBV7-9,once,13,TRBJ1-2,TGTGCCAGCAGCCCTTTACAGGGGAAGGGCTACACCTTC,CASSPLQGKGYTF
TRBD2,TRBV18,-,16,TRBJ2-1,TGTGCCAGCTCACCTCCCCCCAGGGAGGGAGATAATGAGCAGTTCTTC,CASSPPPREGDNEQFF
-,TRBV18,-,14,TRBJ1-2,TGTGCCAGCTCACCAGTGGGGGCCGGCTATGGCTACACCTTC,CASSPVGAGYGYTF
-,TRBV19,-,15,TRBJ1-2,TGTGCCAGTATTGGCGGGGACCGCCTAATCTATGGCTACACCTTC,CASIGGDRLIYGYTF
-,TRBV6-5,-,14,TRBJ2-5,TGTGCCAGCAGTTACGTGGGGGCCGCAGAGACCCAGTACTTC,CASSYVGAAETQYF